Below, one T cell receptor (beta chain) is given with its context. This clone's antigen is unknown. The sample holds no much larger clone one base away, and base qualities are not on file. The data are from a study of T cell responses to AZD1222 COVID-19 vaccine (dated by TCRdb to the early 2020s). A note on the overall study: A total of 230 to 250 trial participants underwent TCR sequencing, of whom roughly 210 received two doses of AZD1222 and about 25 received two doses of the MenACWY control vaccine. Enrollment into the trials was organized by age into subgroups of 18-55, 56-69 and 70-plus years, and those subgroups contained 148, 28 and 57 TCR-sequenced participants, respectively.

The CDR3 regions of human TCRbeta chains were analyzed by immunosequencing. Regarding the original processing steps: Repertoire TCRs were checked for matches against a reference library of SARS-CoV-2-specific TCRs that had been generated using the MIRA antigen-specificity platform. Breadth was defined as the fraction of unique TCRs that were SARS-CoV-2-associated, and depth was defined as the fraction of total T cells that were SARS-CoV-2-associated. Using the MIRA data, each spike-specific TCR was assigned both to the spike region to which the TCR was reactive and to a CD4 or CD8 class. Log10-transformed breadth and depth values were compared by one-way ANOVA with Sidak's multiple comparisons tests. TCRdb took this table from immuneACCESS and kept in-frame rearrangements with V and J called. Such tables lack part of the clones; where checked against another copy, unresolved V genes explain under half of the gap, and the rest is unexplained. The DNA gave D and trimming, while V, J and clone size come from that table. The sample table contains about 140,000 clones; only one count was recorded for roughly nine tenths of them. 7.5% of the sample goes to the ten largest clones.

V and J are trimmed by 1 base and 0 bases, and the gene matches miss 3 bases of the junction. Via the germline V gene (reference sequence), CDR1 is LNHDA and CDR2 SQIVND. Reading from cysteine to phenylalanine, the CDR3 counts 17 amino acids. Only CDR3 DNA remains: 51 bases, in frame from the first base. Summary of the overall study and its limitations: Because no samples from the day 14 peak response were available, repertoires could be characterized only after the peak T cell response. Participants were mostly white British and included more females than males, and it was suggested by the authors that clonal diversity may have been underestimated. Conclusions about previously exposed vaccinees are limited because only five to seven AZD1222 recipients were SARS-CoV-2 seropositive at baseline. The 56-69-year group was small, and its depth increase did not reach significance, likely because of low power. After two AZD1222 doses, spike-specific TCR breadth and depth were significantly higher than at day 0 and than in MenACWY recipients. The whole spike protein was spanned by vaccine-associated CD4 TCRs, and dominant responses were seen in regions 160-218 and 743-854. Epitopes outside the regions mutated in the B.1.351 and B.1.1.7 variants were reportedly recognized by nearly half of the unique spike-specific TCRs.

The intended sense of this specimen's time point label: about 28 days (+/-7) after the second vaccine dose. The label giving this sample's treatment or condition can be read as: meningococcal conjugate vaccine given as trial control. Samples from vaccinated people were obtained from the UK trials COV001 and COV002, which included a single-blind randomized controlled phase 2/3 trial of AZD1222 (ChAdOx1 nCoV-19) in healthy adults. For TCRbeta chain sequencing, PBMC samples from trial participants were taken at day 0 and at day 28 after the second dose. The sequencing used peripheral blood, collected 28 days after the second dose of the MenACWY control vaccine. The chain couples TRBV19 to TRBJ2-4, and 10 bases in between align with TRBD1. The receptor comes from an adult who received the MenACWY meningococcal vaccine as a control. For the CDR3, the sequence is CASSIGGTGAAKNIQYF. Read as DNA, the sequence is TGTGCCAGTAGTATAGGTGGGACAGGGGCAGCCAAAAACATTCAGTACTTC.